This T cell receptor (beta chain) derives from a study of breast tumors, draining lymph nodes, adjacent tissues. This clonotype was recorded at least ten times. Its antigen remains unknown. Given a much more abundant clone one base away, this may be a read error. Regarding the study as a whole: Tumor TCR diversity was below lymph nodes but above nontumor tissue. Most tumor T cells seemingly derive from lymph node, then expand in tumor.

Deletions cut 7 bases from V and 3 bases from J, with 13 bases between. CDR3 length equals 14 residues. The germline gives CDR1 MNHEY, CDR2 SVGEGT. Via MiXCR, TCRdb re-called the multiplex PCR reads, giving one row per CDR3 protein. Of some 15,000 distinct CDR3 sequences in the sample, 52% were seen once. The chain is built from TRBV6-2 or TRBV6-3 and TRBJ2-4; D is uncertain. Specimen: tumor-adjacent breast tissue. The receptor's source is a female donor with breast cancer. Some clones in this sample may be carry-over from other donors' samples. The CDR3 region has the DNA TGTGCCAGCACCCACGCGGATGGCAAAAACATTCAGTACTTC. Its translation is CASTHADGKNIQYF.